Listed below are T cell receptor beta chains from one sample, sequenced in a study of T cells in Graves' hyperthyroidism and ophthalmopathy. MiXCR was run by TCRdb on the multiplex PCR reads, yielding one entry per CDR3 protein. The profile shows under 350,000 distinct CDR3 sequences, 25% of them singletons. Sequencing was carried out using blood. Receptors originate from a man aged 40-49 years with Graves' hyperthyroidism that later progressed to Graves' ophthalmopathy. Each CDR3 is given with its conserved first and last residue. The order of the fields is CDR3 protein, CDR3 DNA, V gene, J gene, clone size, D gene. D genes are given only for firm matches. Size values are once, few and many counts, or a class for expanded clones, and some rows have none.

CDR3aa: CSARDLLGGETQYF; CDR3nt: TGCAGTGCTAGAGACCTACTAGGAGGGGAGACCCAGTACTTC; v_gene: TRBV20-1; j_gene: TRBJ2-5; abundance: many; d_gene: NA
CDR3aa: CASRDTTGTSEETQYF; CDR3nt: TGTGCCAGCAGGGACACGACCGGGACTAGCGAGGAGACCCAGTACTTC; v_gene: TRBV6-1; j_gene: TRBJ2-5; abundance: many; d_gene: TRBD2
CDR3aa: CASSPRNVWAGELFF; CDR3nt: TGTGCCAGTAGTCCTCGGAACGTATGGGCCGGGGAGCTGTTTTTT; v_gene: TRBV19; j_gene: TRBJ2-2; abundance: many; d_gene: NA
CDR3aa: CASSGAGQNTEAFF; CDR3nt: TGTGCCAGCAGTGGAGCGGGACAGAACACTGAAGCTTTCTTT; v_gene: TRBV2; j_gene: TRBJ1-1; abundance: NA; d_gene: NA
CDR3aa: CASSLISATAFF; CDR3nt: TGTGCCAGCAGTTTGATCTCCGCGACAGCTTTCTTT; v_gene: TRBV12-3/TRBV12-4; j_gene: TRBJ1-1; abundance: NA; d_gene: NA
CDR3aa: CSAKDASYEQYF; CDR3nt: TGCAGTGCTAAGGACGCGTCCTACGAGCAGTACTTC; v_gene: TRBV20-1; j_gene: TRBJ2-7; abundance: many; d_gene: NA
CDR3aa: CASSARDRGNTEAFF; CDR3nt: TGTGCCAGCAGTGCCCGGGACAGGGGGAACACTGAAGCTTTCTTT; v_gene: TRBV2; j_gene: TRBJ1-1; abundance: many; d_gene: TRBD1
CDR3aa: CASSEPTDPYEQYF; CDR3nt: TGTGCCAGCAGTGAACCCACCGACCCCTACGAGCAGTACTTC; v_gene: TRBV6-1; j_gene: TRBJ2-7; abundance: many; d_gene: NA
CDR3aa: CSVVDNSNIQYF; CDR3nt: TGCAGCGTTGTCGACAACTCAAACATTCAGTACTTC; v_gene: TRBV29-1; j_gene: TRBJ2-4; abundance: many; d_gene: NA
CDR3aa: CASARDSYEQYF; CDR3nt: TGTGCCAGCGCCAGAGATTCCTACGAGCAGTACTTC; v_gene: TRBV12-3/TRBV12-4; j_gene: TRBJ2-7; abundance: many; d_gene: NA
CDR3aa: CASSSRSPKNIQYF; CDR3nt: TGTGCCAGCAGCTCGAGGTCCCCGAAAAACATTCAGTACTTC; v_gene: TRBV13; j_gene: TRBJ2-4; abundance: many; d_gene: NA
CDR3aa: CASCNSFWGNQETQYF; CDR3nt: TGTGCCAGCTGTAATTCCTTCTGGGGGAACCAAGAGACCCAGTACTTC; v_gene: TRBV12-3/TRBV12-4; j_gene: TRBJ2-5; abundance: few; d_gene: NA
CDR3aa: CASSLLYSRKPYEQYF; CDR3nt: TGTGCCAGCAGTTTATTGTATTCCAGAAAACCCTACGAGCAGTACTTC; v_gene: TRBV27; j_gene: TRBJ2-7; abundance: once; d_gene: NA
CDR3aa: CASSWKENTEAFF; CDR3nt: TGTGCCAGCAGTTGGAAGGAGAACACTGAAGCTTTCTTT; v_gene: TRBV27; j_gene: TRBJ1-1; abundance: few; d_gene: NA
CDR3aa: CATSCEHPTSGEAEYEQHF; CDR3nt: TGTGCCACCTCGTGTGAACACCCGACTAGCGGGGAGGCGGAGTACGAGCAGCACTTC; v_gene: TRBV27; j_gene: TRBJ2-7; abundance: many; d_gene: TRBD2
CDR3aa: CASSQDAIVAARNYGYTF; CDR3nt: TGCGCCAGCAGCCAAGATGCCATTGTGGCGGCCCGAAACTATGGCTACACCTTC; v_gene: TRBV4-1; j_gene: TRBJ1-2; abundance: NA; d_gene: NA
CDR3aa: CASSSTAQGSGELFF; CDR3nt: TGTGCCAGCAGTTCCACAGCACAGGGGTCCGGGGAGCTGTTTTTT; v_gene: TRBV27; j_gene: TRBJ2-2; abundance: many; d_gene: TRBD1
CDR3aa: CASSLFSEAEAFF; CDR3nt: TGTGCCAGCAGTTTATTTTCCGAAGCTGAAGCTTTCTTT; v_gene: TRBV28; j_gene: TRBJ1-1; abundance: many; d_gene: NA
CDR3aa: CAIAQGQGIDYTF; CDR3nt: TGTGCCATCGCCCAGGGACAGGGGATAGACTACACCTTC; v_gene: TRBV10-3; j_gene: TRBJ1-2; abundance: NA; d_gene: TRBD1
CDR3aa: CASSTPGLQYGYTF; CDR3nt: TGTGCCAGTAGTACCCCGGGACTGCAATATGGCTACACCTTC; v_gene: TRBV19; j_gene: TRBJ1-2; abundance: many; d_gene: NA
CDR3aa: CASSSLGTGYNSPLHF; CDR3nt: TGTGCCAGCAGTTCTCTGGGGACAGGGTATAATTCACCCCTCCACTTT; v_gene: TRBV12-3/TRBV12-4; j_gene: TRBJ1-6; abundance: many; d_gene: TRBD1
CDR3aa: CASSLTGDPKNYNSPLHF; CDR3nt: TGTGCCAGCAGCCTGACAGGAGACCCGAAGAACTATAATTCACCCCTCCACTTT; v_gene: TRBV5-6; j_gene: TRBJ1-6; abundance: many; d_gene: NA
CDR3aa: CASSTGTGRYF; CDR3nt: TGCGCCAGCAGCACCGGGACAGGGCGGTACTTC; v_gene: TRBV5-1; j_gene: TRBJ2-7; abundance: NA; d_gene: TRBD1
CDR3aa: CASSLTRREKDEQYF; CDR3nt: TGTGCCAGCAGCTTAACTCGGCGGGAGAAAGACGAGCAGTACTTC; v_gene: TRBV7-3; j_gene: TRBJ2-7; abundance: many; d_gene: TRBD2
CDR3aa: CASRTYGSGPQETQYF; CDR3nt: TGTGCCAGCAGGACCTACGGATCGGGACCCCAAGAGACCCAGTACTTC; v_gene: TRBV6-2/TRBV6-3; j_gene: TRBJ2-5; abundance: few; d_gene: NA
CDR3aa: CAGGLAGGPDTQYF; CDR3nt: TGTGCCGGAGGACTAGCGGGAGGTCCAGATACGCAGTATTTT; v_gene: TRBV6-2/TRBV6-3; j_gene: TRBJ2-3; abundance: NA; d_gene: TRBD2
CDR3aa: CAWTLGLAEAFF; CDR3nt: TGTGCCTGGACCTTAGGGTTGGCTGAAGCTTTCTTT; v_gene: TRBV30; j_gene: TRBJ1-1; abundance: many; d_gene: NA
CDR3aa: CASSYRGPPLYTEAFF; CDR3nt: TGTGCCAGCAGCTACAGGGGGCCTCCCCTCTACACTGAAGCTTTCTTT; v_gene: TRBV6-5; j_gene: TRBJ1-1; abundance: many; d_gene: TRBD1
CDR3aa: CASSPGGVWATQYF; CDR3nt: TGTGCCAGCAGCCCAGGGGGGGTGTGGGCGACCCAGTACTTC; v_gene: TRBV7-2; j_gene: TRBJ2-5; abundance: many; d_gene: NA
CDR3aa: CASGKGLGTDTQYF; CDR3nt: TGTGCCAGTGGTAAAGGACTAGGGACAGATACGCAGTATTTT; v_gene: TRBV19; j_gene: TRBJ2-3; abundance: many; d_gene: TRBD2
CDR3aa: CSARKKSSTEAFF; CDR3nt: TGCAGTGCTAGGAAAAAGTCGAGCACTGAAGCTTTCTTT; v_gene: TRBV20-1; j_gene: TRBJ1-1; abundance: NA; d_gene: NA
CDR3aa: CASSQEGGEETQYF; CDR3nt: TGTGCCAGCAGCCAAGAAGGGGGGGAAGAGACCCAGTACTTC; v_gene: TRBV3-1; j_gene: TRBJ2-5; abundance: many; d_gene: NA
CDR3aa: CASSTLGRRTEAFF; CDR3nt: TGTGCCAGCTCCACACTGGGTAGACGCACTGAAGCTTTCTTT; v_gene: TRBV6-2/TRBV6-3; j_gene: TRBJ1-1; abundance: few; d_gene: NA
CDR3aa: CASSDSPRYEQYF; CDR3nt: TGTGCCAGCAGTGACAGTCCGCGCTACGAGCAGTACTTC; v_gene: TRBV6-1; j_gene: TRBJ2-7; abundance: NA; d_gene: NA
CDR3aa: CASSPPGETEAFF; CDR3nt: TGTGCCAGCTCACCTCCGGGGGAGACTGAAGCTTTCTTT; v_gene: TRBV18; j_gene: TRBJ1-1; abundance: few; d_gene: NA
CDR3aa: CASHPLAGGETQYF; CDR3nt: TGTGCCAGCCACCCCCTAGCGGGAGGAGAGACCCAGTACTTC; v_gene: TRBV9; j_gene: TRBJ2-5; abundance: many; d_gene: TRBD2
CDR3aa: CASTLAGGSQETQYF; CDR3nt: TGTGCCAGCACCTTAGCGGGAGGAAGCCAGGAGACCCAGTACTTC; v_gene: TRBV6-1; j_gene: TRBJ2-5; abundance: NA; d_gene: TRBD2
CDR3aa: CSASSQPPEQYF; CDR3nt: TGCAGTGCTAGCTCTCAGCCCCCCGAGCAGTACTTC; v_gene: TRBV20-1; j_gene: TRBJ2-7; abundance: many; d_gene: NA
CDR3aa: CASSHPGGGRGSSYEQYF; CDR3nt: TGCGCCAGCAGCCATCCCGGGGGCGGGAGGGGAAGCTCCTACGAGCAGTACTTC; v_gene: TRBV4-1; j_gene: TRBJ2-7; abundance: few; d_gene: TRBD2
CDR3aa: CAISTGGSYEQYF; CDR3nt: TGTGCCATCAGTACAGGGGGCTCCTACGAGCAGTACTTC; v_gene: TRBV10-3; j_gene: TRBJ2-7; abundance: NA; d_gene: TRBD1
CDR3aa: CASSERTSGISFEGYEQYF; CDR3nt: TGTGCCAGCAGTGAAAGGACTAGCGGGATATCATTTGAAGGGTACGAGCAGTACTTC; v_gene: TRBV6-1; j_gene: TRBJ2-7; abundance: many; d_gene: TRBD2
CDR3aa: CASNSWGTMAGGQETQYF; CDR3nt: TGTGCCAGCAACTCCTGGGGGACTATGGCGGGAGGGCAAGAGACCCAGTACTTC; v_gene: TRBV11-2; j_gene: TRBJ2-5; abundance: NA; d_gene: TRBD2
CDR3aa: CASSVEASVKNTGELFF; CDR3nt: TGTGCCAGCAGTGTGGAGGCTAGCGTCAAGAACACCGGGGAGCTGTTTTTT; v_gene: TRBV2; j_gene: TRBJ2-2; abundance: many; d_gene: NA
CDR3aa: CASSRGADYGYTF; CDR3nt: TGTGCCAGCAGTCGAGGGGCGGACTATGGCTACACCTTC; v_gene: TRBV25-1; j_gene: TRBJ1-2; abundance: many; d_gene: NA
CDR3aa: CASSAIGTPGTQYF; CDR3nt: TGTGCCAGCAGTGCGATTGGGACCCCTGGGACCCAGTACTTC; v_gene: TRBV2; j_gene: TRBJ2-5; abundance: few; d_gene: NA
CDR3aa: CASRETGPNYGYTF; CDR3nt: TGCGCCAGCCGAGAGACAGGGCCGAACTATGGCTACACCTTC; v_gene: TRBV10-2; j_gene: TRBJ1-2; abundance: many; d_gene: TRBD1
CDR3aa: CASYWGGLFDYGYTF; CDR3nt: TGTGCCAGTTATTGGGGGGGGCTCTTCGACTATGGCTACACCTTC; v_gene: TRBV4-2; j_gene: TRBJ1-2; abundance: once; d_gene: NA
CDR3aa: CASRDGGVYGYTF; CDR3nt: TGTGCCAGCCGGGACGGAGGCGTTTATGGCTACACCTTC; v_gene: TRBV6-1; j_gene: TRBJ1-2; abundance: NA; d_gene: NA
CDR3aa: CASSTPTRSDTQYF; CDR3nt: TGTGCCAGCAGTACCCCGACCCGGTCGGATACGCAGTATTTT; v_gene: TRBV2; j_gene: TRBJ2-3; abundance: many; d_gene: NA
CDR3aa: CASSLEPGARAEAFF; CDR3nt: TGTGCCAGCAGCTTAGAGCCGGGGGCAAGGGCTGAAGCTTTCTTT; v_gene: TRBV7-9; j_gene: TRBJ1-1; abundance: many; d_gene: NA
CDR3aa: CASSLSRDRDTEAFF; CDR3nt: TGTGCCAGCAGCCTAAGTCGGGACAGGGACACTGAAGCTTTCTTT; v_gene: TRBV7-3; j_gene: TRBJ1-1; abundance: many; d_gene: TRBD1
CDR3aa: CASPEFGFYEQYF; CDR3nt: TGTGCCAGCCCCGAGTTTGGGTTCTACGAGCAGTACTTC; v_gene: TRBV6-5; j_gene: TRBJ2-7; abundance: many; d_gene: NA
CDR3aa: CATSVIGEGNTGELFF; CDR3nt: TGTGCCACCAGCGTCATAGGGGAAGGAAACACCGGGGAGCTGTTTTTT; v_gene: TRBV24-1; j_gene: TRBJ2-2; abundance: NA; d_gene: NA
CDR3aa: CASGLPGLAGYANTGELFF; CDR3nt: TGTGCTAGTGGTTTGCCGGGACTAGCGGGGTACGCGAACACCGGGGAGCTGTTTTTT; v_gene: TRBV12-5; j_gene: TRBJ2-2; abundance: many; d_gene: TRBD2
CDR3aa: CASSIDAGGETQYF; CDR3nt: TGTGCCAGTAGTATAGATGCGGGAGGAGAGACCCAGTACTTC; v_gene: TRBV19; j_gene: TRBJ2-5; abundance: many; d_gene: TRBD2
CDR3aa: CASSLRDREGTQYF; CDR3nt: TGTGCCAGCAGCTTAAGGGACAGGGAAGGGACCCAGTACTTC; v_gene: TRBV11-2; j_gene: TRBJ2-5; abundance: many; d_gene: TRBD1
CDR3aa: CASSISGRDSYEQYF; CDR3nt: TGTGCCAGTAGTATAAGTGGCAGGGACTCCTACGAGCAGTACTTC; v_gene: TRBV19; j_gene: TRBJ2-7; abundance: many; d_gene: NA
CDR3aa: CASLGRDRPTSSSYEQYF; CDR3nt: TGTGCCAGCTTGGGGAGGGACAGGCCCACATCCAGCTCCTACGAGCAGTACTTC; v_gene: TRBV28; j_gene: TRBJ2-7; abundance: many; d_gene: NA
CDR3aa: CASSLHGHPNTEAFF; CDR3nt: TGTGCCAGCAGCTTACACGGACACCCGAACACTGAAGCTTTCTTT; v_gene: TRBV7-2; j_gene: TRBJ1-1; abundance: many; d_gene: NA